This T cell receptor beta chain is from a study of OX40 agonist ivuxolimab in advanced cancers. Clones were sequenced by immunoSEQ multiplex PCR, and TCRdb holds only the in-frame ones, with some missing. In the table there are 100,000 to 150,000 clones, around 93% of which are singletons. The CDR3 runs 16 residues. Germline values: CDR1 MDHEN, CDR2 SYDVKM. Sequenced material: CD4+ or CD8+ T cells sorted from blood, taken in a trial of the OX40 agonist ivuxolimab. The chain has TRBV28 and TRBJ2-5; 7 nucleotides agree with TRBD1. The end of the DNA fits TRBJ2-7 better, so the J call may be wrong. This TCR came from an adult with an advanced solid tumor such as melanoma, head and neck, liver or kidney cancer. CDR3 sequence: CASNVPGDSLLYEQYF. CDR3 DNA sequence: TGTGCCAGCAACGTCCCCGGGGACAGCCTACTCTACGAGCAGTACTTC.